This record concerns one T cell receptor beta chain sequence. Its target is unknown. MiXCR, applied by TCRdb to the RT-PCR reads, yields one record per CDR3 protein. This sample yields 750,000 to 850,000 distinct CDR3 sequences, of which 15% to 20% are seen a single time; about a tenth belongs to the top ten. These data come from a study of response to subunit inactivated influenza vaccine. Overall study findings and caveats: Authors suggested each seasonal flu vaccination may recruit only limited numbers of new T cells.

The clonotype originates from a man aged 45 to 65 who received an inactivated influenza vaccine. The starting material was PBMCs from blood, obtained approximately 5 days after vaccination.

Written as DNA, the CDR3 is TGTGCCAGCAGAATAAGGGTAACGACATTCCACTCTGGGGCCAACGTCCTGACTTTC. Protein: CASRIRVTTFHSGANVLTF. J is TRBJ2-6 and V is TRBV11-2, with D hard to call. The CDR3 consists of 19 residues. Germline V gives CDR1 SGHAT, CDR2 FQNNGV. V was cut by 6 bases and J by 0 bases, with 21 bases left in between.